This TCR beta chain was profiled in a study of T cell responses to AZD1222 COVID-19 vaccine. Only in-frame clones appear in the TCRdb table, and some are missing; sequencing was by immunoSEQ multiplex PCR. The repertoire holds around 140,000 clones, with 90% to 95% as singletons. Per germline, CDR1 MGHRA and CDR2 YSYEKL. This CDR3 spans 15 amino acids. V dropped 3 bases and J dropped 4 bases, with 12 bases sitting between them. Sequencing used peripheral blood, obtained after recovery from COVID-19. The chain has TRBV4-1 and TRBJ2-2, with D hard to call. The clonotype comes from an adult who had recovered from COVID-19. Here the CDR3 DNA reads TGCGCCAGCAGCCACGCTAGTTCGAGCACCGGGGAGCTGTTTTTT. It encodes CASSHASSSTGELFF.